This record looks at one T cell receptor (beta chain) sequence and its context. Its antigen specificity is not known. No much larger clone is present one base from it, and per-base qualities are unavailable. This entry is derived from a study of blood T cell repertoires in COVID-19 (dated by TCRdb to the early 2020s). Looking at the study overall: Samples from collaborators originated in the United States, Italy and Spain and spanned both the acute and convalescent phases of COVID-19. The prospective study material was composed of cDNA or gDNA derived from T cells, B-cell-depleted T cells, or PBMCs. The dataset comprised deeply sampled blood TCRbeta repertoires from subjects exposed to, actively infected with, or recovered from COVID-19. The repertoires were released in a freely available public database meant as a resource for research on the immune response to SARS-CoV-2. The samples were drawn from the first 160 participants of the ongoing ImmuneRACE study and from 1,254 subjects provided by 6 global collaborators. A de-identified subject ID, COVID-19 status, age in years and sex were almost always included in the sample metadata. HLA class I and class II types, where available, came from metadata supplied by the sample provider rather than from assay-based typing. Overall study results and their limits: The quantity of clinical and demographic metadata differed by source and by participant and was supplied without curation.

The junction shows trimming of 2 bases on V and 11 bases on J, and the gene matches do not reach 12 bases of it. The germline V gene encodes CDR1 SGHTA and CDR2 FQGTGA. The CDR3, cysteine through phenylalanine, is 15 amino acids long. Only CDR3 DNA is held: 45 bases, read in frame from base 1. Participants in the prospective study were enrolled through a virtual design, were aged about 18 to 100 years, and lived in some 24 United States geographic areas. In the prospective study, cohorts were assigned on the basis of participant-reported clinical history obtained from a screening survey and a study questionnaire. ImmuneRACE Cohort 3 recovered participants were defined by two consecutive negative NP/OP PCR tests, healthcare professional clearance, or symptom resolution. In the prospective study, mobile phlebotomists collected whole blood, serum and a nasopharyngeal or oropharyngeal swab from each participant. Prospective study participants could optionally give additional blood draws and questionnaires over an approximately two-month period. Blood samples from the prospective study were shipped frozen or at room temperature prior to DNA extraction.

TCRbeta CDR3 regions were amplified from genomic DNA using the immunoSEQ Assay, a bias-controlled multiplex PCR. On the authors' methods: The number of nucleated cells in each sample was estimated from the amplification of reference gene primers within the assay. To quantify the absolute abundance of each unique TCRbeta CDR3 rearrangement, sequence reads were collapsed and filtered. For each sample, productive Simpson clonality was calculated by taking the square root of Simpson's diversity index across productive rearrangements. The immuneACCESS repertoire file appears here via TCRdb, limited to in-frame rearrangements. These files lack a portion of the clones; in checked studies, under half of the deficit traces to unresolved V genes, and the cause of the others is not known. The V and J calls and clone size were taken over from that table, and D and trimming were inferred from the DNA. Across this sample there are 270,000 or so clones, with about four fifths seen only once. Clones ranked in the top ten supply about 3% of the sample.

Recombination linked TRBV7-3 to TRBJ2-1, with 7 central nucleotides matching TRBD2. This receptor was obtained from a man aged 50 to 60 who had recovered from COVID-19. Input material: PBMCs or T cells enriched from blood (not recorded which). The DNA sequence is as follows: TGTGCCAGCAGCTTATCAGGGACGGCTAGCGGCAAGCAGTTCTTC. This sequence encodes CASSLSGTASGKQFF.